One and the same sample provided the 5 T cell receptor beta chains below, sequenced in a study of T cell clonotyping in hematopoietic cell transplantation. The repertoire was sequenced with immunoSEQ multiplex PCR; TCRdb's copy has only in-frame clones and lacks some. Of roughly 5,000 clones listed, approximately 89% are singletons. Sample: peripheral blood mononuclear cells, taken 100 days after allogeneic stem cell transplant. These TCRs come from a male patient in his seventies who had an allogeneic stem cell transplant from an unrelated donor, so T cells may come from the graft donor. Some clones in this sample may be carry-over from other donors' samples.

This clone was picked up a small number of times. The chain is built from TRBV6-5 and TRBJ2-7; possible D gene TRBD2, 6 bases. The CDR3 covers 14 residues. The V end was cut by 2 bases, the J end by 3 bases, with 11 bases between. From germline, CDR1 is MNHEY and CDR2 SVGAGI. CDR3: CASSYGGNVYEQYF. In DNA form, the CDR3 reads TGTGCCAGCAGTTACGGCGGGAACGTCTACGAGCAGTACTTC.

This clone was picked up a small number of times. The CDR3 sequence: CASSPGLASYEQYF. The CDR3, as DNA: TGTGCCAGCTCACCGGGACTAGCGAGCTACGAGCAGTACTTC. V and J are TRBV18 and TRBJ2-7; TRBD2 matches at 10 bases. J gave up 3 bases and V 3 bases, and 2 bases lay outside the gene matches. Germline V gives CDR1 KGHSH, CDR2 LQKENI. The CDR3 runs to 14 residues.

This clone came up a few times. The chain recombines TRBV7-2 with TRBJ2-5; possible D gene TRBD2, 6 bases. Germline CDR1 reads SGHTA; CDR2 reads FQGNSA. The V end was cut by 4 bases, the J end by 1 base, with 13 bases between. CDR3 length: 15 residues. CDR3: CASSSSRGGQETQYF. The DNA for the CDR3 is TGTGCCAGCAGCTCCTCGCGGGGCGGCCAAGAGACCCAGTACTTC.

This clone appeared a single time. V usage is TRBV29-1 and J usage is TRBJ1-2, with 12 bases lining up with TRBD1. Germline V gene sequence: CDR1 SQVTM, CDR2 ANQGSEA. The CDR3 contains 14 residues. The ends lost 7 bases at V and 4 bases at J; junction bases unmatched: 7. As DNA, the CDR3 is TGCAGCGGGGACAGGGGGCCGGGGTCCTATGGCTACACCTTC. Protein sequence: CSGDRGPGSYGYTF.

The chain joins TRBV6-1 to TRBJ1-5, with 8 nucleotides matching TRBD1. Germline loops: CDR1 MNHNS, CDR2 SASEGT. The J segment lost 0 bases and the V segment lost 5 bases, leaving 3 bases of the junction unmatched. CDR3 size: 15 residues. The CDR3 DNA reads TGTGCCAGCAGTAAAGACAGGGGTAGCAATCAGCCCCAGCATTTT. Protein sequence: CASSKDRGSNQPQHF.